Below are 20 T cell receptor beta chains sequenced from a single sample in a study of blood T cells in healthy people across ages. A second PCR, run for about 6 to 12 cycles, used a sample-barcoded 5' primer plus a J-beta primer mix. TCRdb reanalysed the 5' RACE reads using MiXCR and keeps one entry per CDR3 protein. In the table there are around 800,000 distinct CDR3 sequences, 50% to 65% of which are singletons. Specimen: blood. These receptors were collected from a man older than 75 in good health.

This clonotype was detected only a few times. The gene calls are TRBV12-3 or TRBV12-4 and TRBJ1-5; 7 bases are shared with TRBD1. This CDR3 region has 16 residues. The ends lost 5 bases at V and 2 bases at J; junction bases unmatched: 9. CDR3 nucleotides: TGTGCCAGCAGTCAATCAACCGGGACAGGCAATCAGCCCCAGCATTTT. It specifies CASSQSTGTGNQPQHF.

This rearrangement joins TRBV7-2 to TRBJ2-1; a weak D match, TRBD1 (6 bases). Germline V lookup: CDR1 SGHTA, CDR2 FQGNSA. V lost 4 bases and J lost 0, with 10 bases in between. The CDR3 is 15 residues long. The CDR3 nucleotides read TGTGCCAGCAGCTGGGGGCAGGGCTCCTACAATGAGCAGTTCTTC. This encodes CASSWGQGSYNEQFF.

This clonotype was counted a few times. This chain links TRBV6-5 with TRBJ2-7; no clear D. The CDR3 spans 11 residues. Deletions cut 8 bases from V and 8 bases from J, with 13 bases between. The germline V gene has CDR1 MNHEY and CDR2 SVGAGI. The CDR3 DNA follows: TGTGCCAGCGGACCGGGCGGCAAGCAGTACTTC. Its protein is CASGPGGKQYF.

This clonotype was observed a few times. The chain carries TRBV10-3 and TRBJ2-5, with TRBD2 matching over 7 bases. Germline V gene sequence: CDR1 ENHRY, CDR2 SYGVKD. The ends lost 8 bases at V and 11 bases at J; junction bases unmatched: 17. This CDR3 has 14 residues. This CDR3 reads CAIGAAGVLDEQYF. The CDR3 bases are TGTGCCATCGGGGCCGCGGGAGTTTTGGATGAGCAGTACTTC.

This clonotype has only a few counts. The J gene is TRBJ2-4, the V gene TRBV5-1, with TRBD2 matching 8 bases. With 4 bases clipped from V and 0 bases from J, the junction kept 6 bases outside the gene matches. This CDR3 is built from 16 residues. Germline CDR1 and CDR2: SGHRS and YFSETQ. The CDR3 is CASSKLAGLAKNIQYF. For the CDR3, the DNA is TGCGCCAGCAGCAAATTAGCGGGGTTAGCCAAAAACATTCAGTACTTC.

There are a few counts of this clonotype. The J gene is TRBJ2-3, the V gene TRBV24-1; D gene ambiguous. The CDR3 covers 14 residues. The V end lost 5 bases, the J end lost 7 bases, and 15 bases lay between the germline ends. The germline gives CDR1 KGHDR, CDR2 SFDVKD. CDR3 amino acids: CATSAISDLHTQYF. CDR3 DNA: TGTGCCACCAGTGCCATTTCTGACCTGCATACGCAGTATTTT.

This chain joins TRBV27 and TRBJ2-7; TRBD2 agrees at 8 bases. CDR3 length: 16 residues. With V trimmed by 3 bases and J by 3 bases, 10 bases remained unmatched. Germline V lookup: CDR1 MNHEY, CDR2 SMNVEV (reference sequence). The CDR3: CASSFHRREVNYEQYF. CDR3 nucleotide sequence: TGTGCCAGCAGTTTCCACCGGCGGGAGGTCAACTACGAGCAGTACTTC.

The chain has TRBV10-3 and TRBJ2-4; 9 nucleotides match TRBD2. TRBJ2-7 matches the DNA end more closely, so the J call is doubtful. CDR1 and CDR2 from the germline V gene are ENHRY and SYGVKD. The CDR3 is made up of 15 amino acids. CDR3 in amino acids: CAISDPGLASYEQYF. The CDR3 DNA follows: TGTGCCATCAGCGACCCGGGACTAGCCTCCTACGAGCAGTACTTC.

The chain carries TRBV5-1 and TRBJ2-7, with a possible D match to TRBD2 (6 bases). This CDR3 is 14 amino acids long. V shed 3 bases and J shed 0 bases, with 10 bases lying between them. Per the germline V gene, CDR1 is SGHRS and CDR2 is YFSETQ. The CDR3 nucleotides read TGCGCCAGCAGCTATGACGGGGGCTCCTACGAGCAGTACTTC. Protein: CASSYDGGSYEQYF.

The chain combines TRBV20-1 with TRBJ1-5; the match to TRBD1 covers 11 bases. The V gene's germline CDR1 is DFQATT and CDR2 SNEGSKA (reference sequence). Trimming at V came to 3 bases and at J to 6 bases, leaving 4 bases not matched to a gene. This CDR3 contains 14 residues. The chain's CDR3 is CSARGDRGIQPQHF. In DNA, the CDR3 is TGCAGTGCTAGGGGGGACAGGGGGATTCAGCCCCAGCATTTT.

This CDR3 reads CASSFKAVGEQFF. CDR3 nucleotide sequence: TGTGCCAGCAGCTTTAAGGCTGTCGGTGAGCAGTTCTTC. The V call is TRBV7-9, the J call TRBJ2-1; D not certain. Deletions cut 3 bases from V and 9 bases from J, with 12 bases between. Germline-derived CDR1 and CDR2 are SEHNR and FQNEAQ (reference sequence). CDR3 length: 13 amino acids.

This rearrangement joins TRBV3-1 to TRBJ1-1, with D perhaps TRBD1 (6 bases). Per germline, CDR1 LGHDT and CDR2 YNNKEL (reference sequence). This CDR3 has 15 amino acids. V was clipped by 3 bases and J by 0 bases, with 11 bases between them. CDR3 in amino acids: CASSHSDRLNTEAFF. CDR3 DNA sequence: TGTGCCAGCAGCCATTCGGACAGACTGAACACTGAAGCTTTCTTT.

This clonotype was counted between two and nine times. CDR3 protein: CASSTAGHGDEKLFF. CDR3 in DNA: TGTGCCAGCAGCACCGCGGGACACGGAGATGAAAAACTGTTTTTT. J is TRBJ1-4 and V is TRBV28; D is possibly TRBD1 (6 bases). The V and J ends lost 6 bases and 6 bases respectively, with 17 bases between them. The germline gives CDR1 MDHEN, CDR2 SYDVKM. The CDR3 consists of 15 residues.

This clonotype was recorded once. The CDR3 DNA reads as TGTGCCAGCAGCGGAGCTTCGAGGGCTGAAGCTTTCTTT. This codes for CASSGASRAEAFF. The chain has TRBV9 and TRBJ1-1; no clear D gene. With 3 bases removed from V and 6 bases from J, the gap between germline ends came to 12 bases. The CDR3 is 13 amino acids. Germline-derived CDR1 and CDR2 are SGDLS and YYNGEE.

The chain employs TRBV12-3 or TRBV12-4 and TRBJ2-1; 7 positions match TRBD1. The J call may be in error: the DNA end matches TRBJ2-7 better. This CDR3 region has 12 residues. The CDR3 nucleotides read TGTGCCAGCAGTCCCCAGGGGGTCGAGCAGTACTTC. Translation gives CASSPQGVEQYF.

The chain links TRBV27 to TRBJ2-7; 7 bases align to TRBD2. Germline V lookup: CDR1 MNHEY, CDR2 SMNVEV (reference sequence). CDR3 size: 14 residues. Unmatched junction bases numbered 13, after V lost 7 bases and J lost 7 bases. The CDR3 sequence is CASTPAGARGEQYF. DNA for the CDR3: TGTGCCAGCACCCCGGCGGGAGCCCGGGGTGAGCAGTACTTC.

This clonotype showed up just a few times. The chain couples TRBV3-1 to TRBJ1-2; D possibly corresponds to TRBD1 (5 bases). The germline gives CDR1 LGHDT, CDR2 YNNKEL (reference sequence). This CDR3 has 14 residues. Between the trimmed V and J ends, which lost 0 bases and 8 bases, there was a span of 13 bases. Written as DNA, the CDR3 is TGTGCCAGCAGCCAAGATTCAGCAGGGCGAGGCTACACCTTC. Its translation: CASSQDSAGRGYTF.

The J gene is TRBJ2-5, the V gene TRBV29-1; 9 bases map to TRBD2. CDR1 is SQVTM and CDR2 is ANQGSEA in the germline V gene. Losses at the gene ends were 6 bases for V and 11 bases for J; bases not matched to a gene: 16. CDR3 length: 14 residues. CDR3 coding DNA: TGCAGCGTCCTCGTAAGCGGGAGGAGGAATGAGCAGTACTTC. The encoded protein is CSVLVSGRRNEQYF. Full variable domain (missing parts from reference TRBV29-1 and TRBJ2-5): SAVISQKPSRDICQRGTSLTIQCQVDSQVTMMFWYRQQPGQSLTLIATANQGSEATYESGFVIDKFPISRPNLTFSTLTVSNMSPEDSSIYLCSVLVSGRRNEQYFGPGTRLLVL.

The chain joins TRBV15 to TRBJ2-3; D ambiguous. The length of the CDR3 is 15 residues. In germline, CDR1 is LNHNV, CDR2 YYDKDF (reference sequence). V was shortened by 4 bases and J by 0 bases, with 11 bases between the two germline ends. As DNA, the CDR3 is TGTGCCACCAGCAACCTGAGAGACAGCACAGATACGCAGTATTTT. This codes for CATSNLRDSTDTQYF.

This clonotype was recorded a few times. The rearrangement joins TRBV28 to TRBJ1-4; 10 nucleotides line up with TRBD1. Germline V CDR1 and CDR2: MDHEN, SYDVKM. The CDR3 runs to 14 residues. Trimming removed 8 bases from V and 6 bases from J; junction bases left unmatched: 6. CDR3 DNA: TGTGCCAGCGCGACAGGGGGCGCGGATGAAAAACTGTTTTTT. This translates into CASATGGADEKLFF.